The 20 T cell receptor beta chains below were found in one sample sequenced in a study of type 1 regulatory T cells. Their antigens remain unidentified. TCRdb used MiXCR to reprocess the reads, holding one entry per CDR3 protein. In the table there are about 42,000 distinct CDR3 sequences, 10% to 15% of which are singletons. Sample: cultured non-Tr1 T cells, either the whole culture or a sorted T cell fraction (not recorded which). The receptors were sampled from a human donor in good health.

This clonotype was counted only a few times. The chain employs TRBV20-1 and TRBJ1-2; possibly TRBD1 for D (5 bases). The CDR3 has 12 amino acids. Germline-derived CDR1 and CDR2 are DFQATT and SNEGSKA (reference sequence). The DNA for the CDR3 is TGCAGGGGCGGGGGATTTAACTATGGCTACACCTTC. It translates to CRGGGFNYGYTF.

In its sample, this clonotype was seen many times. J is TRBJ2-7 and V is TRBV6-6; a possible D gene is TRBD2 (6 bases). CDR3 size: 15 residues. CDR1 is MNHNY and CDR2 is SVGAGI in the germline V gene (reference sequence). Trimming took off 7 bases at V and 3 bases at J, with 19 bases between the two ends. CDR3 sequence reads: CASTGEEVGHYEQYF. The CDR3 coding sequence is TGTGCCAGCACCGGGGAGGAAGTGGGCCACTACGAGCAGTACTTC.

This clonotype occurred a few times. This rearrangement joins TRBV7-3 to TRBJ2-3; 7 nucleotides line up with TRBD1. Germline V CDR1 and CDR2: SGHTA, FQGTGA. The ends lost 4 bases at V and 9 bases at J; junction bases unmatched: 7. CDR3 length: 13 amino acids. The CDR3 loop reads CASSSQRQGTQYF. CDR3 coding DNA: TGTGCCAGCAGCTCTCAACGACAGGGCACGCAGTATTTT. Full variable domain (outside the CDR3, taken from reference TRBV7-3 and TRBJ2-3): GAGVSQTPSNKVTEKGKYVELRCDPISGHTALYWYRQSLGQGPEFLIYFQGTGAADDSGLPNDRFFAVRPEGSVSTLKIQRTERGDSAVYLCASSSQRQGTQYFGPGTRLTVL.

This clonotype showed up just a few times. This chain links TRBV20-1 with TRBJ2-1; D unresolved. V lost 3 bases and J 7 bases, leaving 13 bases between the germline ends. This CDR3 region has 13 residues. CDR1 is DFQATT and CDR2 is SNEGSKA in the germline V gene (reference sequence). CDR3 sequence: CSASRAPSNEQFF. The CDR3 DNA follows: TGCAGTGCTAGTCGGGCTCCCTCGAATGAGCAGTTCTTC.

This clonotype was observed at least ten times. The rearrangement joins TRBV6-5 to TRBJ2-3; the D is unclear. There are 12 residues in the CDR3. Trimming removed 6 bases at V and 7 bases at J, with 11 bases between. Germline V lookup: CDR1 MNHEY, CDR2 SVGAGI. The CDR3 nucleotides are TGTGCCAGCAGCCCCAACCGGAATACGCAGTATTTT. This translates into CASSPNRNTQYF.

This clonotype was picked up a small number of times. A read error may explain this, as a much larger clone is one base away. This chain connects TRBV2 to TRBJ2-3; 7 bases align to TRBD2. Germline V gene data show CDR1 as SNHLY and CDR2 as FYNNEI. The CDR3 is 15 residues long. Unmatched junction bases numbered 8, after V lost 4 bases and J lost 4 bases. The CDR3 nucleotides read TGTGCCAGCAGTGTAGGCGGGAGAGGCGCAGATACGCAGTATTTT. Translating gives CASSVGGRGADTQYF.

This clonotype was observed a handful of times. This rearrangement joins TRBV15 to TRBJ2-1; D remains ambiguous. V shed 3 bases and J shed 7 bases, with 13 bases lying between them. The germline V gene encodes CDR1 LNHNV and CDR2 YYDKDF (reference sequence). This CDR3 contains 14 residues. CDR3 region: CATSSSRLRNEQFF. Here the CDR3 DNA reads TGTGCCACCAGCAGTTCGAGACTCCGAAATGAGCAGTTCTTC.

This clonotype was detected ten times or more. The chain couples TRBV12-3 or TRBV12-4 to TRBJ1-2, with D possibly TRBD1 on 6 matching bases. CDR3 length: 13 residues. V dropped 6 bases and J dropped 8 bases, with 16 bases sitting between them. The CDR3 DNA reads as TGTGCCAGCAGGAGACAGCAGGGGTCCGGCTACACCTTC. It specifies CASRRQQGSGYTF.

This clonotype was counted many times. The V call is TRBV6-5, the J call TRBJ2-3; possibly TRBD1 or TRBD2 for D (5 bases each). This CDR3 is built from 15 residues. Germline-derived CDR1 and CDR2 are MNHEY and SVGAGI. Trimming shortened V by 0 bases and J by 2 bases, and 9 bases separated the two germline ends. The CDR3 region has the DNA TGTGCCAGCAGTTACTCCCCGGGGCCCACAGATACGCAGTATTTT. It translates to CASSYSPGPTDTQYF.

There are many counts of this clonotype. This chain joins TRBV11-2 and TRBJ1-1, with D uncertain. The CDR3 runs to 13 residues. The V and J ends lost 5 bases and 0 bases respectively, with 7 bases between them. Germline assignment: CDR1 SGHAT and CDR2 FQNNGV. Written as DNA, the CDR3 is TGTGCCAGCAGCATGGGGATGAACACTGAAGCTTTCTTT. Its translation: CASSMGMNTEAFF.

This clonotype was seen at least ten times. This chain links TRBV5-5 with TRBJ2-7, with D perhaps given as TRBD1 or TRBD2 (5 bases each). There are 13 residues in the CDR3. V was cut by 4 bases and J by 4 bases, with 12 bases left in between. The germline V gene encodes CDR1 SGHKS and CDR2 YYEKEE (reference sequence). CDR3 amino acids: CASSRGPQYEQYF. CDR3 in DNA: TGTGCCAGCAGCAGGGGACCCCAATACGAGCAGTACTTC. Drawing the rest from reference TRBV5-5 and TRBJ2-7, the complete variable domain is DAGVTQSPTHLIKTRGQQVTLRCSPISGHKSVSWYQQVLGQGPQFIFQYYEKEERGRGNFPDRFSARQFPNYSSELNVNALLLGDSALYLCASSRGPQYEQYFGPGTRLTVT.

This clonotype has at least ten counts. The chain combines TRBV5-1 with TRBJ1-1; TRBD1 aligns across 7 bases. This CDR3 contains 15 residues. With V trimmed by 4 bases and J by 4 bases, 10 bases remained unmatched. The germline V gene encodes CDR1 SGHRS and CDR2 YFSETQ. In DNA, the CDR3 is TGCGCCAGCAGCACCCTGGGACAGAGAGGCACTGAAGCTTTCTTT. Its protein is CASSTLGQRGTEAFF.

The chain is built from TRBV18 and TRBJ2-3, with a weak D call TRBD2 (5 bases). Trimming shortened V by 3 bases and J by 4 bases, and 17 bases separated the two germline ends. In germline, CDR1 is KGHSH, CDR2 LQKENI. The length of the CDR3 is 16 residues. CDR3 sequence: CASSPYSASGADTQYF. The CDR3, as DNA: TGTGCCAGCTCACCTTATAGCGCCTCCGGGGCAGATACGCAGTATTTT.

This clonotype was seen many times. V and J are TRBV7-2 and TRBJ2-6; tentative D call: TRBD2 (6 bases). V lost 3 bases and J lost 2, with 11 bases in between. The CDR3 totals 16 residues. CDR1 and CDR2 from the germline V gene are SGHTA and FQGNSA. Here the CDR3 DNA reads TGTGCCAGCAGCTTTGTTGGGACTGCTGGGGCCAACGTCCTGACTTTC. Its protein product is CASSFVGTAGANVLTF.

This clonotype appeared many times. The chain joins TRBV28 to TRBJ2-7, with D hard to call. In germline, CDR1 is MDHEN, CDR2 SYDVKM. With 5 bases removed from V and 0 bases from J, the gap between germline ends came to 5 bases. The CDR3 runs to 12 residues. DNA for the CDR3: TGTGCCAGCAGTCGGTACTCCTACGAGCAGTACTTC. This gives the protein CASSRYSYEQYF.

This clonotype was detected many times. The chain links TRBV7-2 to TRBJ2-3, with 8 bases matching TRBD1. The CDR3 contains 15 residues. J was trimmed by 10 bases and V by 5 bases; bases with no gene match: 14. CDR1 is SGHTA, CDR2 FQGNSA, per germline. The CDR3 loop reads CASSVRNRGNNAQYF. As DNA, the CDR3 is TGTGCCAGCAGCGTACGGAACAGGGGGAATAACGCGCAGTATTTT.

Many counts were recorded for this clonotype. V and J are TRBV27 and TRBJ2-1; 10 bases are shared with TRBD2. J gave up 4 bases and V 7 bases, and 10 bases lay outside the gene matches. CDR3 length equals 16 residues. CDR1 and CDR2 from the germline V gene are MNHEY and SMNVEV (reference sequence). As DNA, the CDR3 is TGTGCCAGCACCTTCCTAACTAGCGGGAATTACAATGAGCAGTTCTTC. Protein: CASTFLTSGNYNEQFF.

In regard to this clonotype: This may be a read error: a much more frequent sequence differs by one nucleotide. The CDR3 protein is CASRTCQGAGQFF. The CDR3 DNA reads TGCGCCAGCAGGACCTGCCAAGGGGCAGGGCAGTTCTTC. This chain uses TRBV5-1 with TRBJ2-1, with a tentative D call TRBD1 (5 bases). The V end was cut by 5 bases, the J end by 12 bases, with 18 bases between. Germline CDR1 and CDR2: SGHRS and YFSETQ. The CDR3 runs 13 residues.

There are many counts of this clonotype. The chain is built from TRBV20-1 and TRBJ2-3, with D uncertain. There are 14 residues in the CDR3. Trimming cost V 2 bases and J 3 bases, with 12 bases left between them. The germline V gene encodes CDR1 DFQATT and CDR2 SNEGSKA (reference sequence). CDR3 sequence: CSARSGIGTDTQYF. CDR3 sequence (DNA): TGCAGTGCTAGATCTGGGATCGGGACAGATACGCAGTATTTT.

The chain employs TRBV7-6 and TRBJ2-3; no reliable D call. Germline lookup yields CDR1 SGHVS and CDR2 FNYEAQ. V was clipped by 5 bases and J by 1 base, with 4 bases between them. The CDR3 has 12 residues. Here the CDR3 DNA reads TGTGCCAGCAGCCGAGGCACAGATACGCAGTATTTT. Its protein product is CASSRGTDTQYF.